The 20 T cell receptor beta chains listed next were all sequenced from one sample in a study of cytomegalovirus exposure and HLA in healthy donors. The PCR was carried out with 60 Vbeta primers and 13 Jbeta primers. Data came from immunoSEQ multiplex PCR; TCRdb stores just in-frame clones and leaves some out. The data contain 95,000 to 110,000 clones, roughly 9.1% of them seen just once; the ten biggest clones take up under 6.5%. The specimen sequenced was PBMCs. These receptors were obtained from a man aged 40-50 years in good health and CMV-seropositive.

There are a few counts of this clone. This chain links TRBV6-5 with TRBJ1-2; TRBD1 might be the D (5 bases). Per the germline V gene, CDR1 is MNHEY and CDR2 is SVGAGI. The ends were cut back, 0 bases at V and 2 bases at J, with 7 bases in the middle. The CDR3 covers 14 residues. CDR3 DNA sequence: TGTGCCAGCAGTTACTCCGCAGGGAACTATGGCTACACCTTC. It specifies CASSYSAGNYGYTF.

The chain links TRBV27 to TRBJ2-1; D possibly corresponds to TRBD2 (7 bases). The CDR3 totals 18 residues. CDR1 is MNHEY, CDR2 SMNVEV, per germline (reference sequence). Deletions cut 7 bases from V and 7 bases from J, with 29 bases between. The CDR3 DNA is TGTGCCAGCACCTACCTCAGGGGAAAGCGGGACTCCCTAAATGAGCAGTTCTTC. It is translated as CASTYLRGKRDSLNEQFF.

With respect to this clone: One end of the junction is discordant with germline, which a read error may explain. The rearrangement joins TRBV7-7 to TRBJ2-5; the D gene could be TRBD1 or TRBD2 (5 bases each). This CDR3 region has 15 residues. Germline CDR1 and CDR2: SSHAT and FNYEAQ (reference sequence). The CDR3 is CASSLEGLNSETQYF. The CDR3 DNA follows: TGTGCTAGCAGCTTAGAGGGGCTAAATTCGGAGACCCAGTACTTC.

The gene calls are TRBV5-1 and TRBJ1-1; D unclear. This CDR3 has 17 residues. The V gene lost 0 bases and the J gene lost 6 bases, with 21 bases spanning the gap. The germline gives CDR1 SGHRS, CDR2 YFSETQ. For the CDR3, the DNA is TGCGCCAGCAGCTTGGTCGGAGGGTGGGAGTCGTATCCTGAAGCTTTCTTT. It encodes CASSLVGGWESYPEAFF.

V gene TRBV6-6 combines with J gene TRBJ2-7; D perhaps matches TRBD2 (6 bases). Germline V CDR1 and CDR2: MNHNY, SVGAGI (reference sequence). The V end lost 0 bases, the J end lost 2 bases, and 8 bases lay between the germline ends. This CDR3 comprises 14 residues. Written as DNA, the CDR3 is TGTGCCAGCAGTTACTCGGAGGGTACCTACGAGCAGTACTTC. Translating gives CASSYSEGTYEQYF.

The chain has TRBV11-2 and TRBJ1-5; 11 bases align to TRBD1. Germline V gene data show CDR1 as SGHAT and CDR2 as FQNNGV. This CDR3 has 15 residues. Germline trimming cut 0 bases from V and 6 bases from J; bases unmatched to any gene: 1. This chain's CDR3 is CASSLEGQGVQPQHF. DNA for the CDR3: TGTGCCAGCAGCTTAGAGGGACAGGGGGTTCAGCCCCAGCATTTT.

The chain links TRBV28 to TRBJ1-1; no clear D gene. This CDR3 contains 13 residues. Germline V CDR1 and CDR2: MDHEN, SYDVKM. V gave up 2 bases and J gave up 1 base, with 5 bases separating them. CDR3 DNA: TGTGCCAGCAGTTTACAGGAGAACACTGAAGCTTTCTTT. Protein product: CASSLQENTEAFF. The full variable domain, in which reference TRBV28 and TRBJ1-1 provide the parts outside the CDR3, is DVKVTQSSRYLVKRTGEKVFLECVQDMDHENMFWYRQDPGLGLRLIYFSYDVKMKEKGDIPEGYSVSREKKERFSLILESASTNQTSMYLCASSLQENTEAFFGQGTRLTVV.

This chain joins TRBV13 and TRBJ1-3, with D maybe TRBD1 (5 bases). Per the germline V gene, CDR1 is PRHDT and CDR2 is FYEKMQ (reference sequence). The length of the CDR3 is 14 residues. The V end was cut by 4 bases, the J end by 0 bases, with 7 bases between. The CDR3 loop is CASSSQGSGNTIYF. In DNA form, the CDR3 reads TGTGCCAGCAGCTCCCAGGGCTCTGGAAACACCATATATTTT. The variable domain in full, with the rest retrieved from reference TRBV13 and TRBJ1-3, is AAGVIQSPRHLIKEKRETATLKCYPIPRHDTVYWYQQGPGQDPQFLISFYEKMQSDKGSIPDRFSAQQFSDYHSELNMSSLELGDSALYFCASSSQGSGNTIYFGEGSWLTVV.

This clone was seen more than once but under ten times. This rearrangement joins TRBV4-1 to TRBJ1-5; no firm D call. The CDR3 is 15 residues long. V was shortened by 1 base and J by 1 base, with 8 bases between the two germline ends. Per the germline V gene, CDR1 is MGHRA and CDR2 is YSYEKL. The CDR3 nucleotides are TGCGCCAGCAGCCAAGTGTTAGAGAGCAATCAGCCCCAGCATTTT. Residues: CASSQVLESNQPQHF.

CDR3 protein: CATHEPFGEQYF. The CDR3 nucleotides are TGTGCCACCCATGAGCCCTTCGGCGAGCAGTACTTC. The genes are TRBV27 and TRBJ2-7; D is unclear. The germline gives CDR1 MNHEY, CDR2 SMNVEV (reference sequence). Trimming shortened V by 10 bases and J by 6 bases, and 16 bases separated the two germline ends. The CDR3 is made up of 12 amino acids.

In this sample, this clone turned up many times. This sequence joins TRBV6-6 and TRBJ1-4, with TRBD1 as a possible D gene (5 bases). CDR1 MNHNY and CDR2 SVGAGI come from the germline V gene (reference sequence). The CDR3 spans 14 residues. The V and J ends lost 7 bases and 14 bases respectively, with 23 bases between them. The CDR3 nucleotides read TGTGCCAGCAATTCCGGGCCCCCGGTGGAGGGGCTGTTTTTT. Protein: CASNSGPPVEGLFF.

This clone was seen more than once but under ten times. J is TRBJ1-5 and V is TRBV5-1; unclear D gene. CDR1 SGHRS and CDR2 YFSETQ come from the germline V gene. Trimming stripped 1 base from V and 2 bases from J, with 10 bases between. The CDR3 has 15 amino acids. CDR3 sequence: CASSLSGRGNQPQHF. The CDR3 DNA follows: TGCGCCAGCAGCTTGAGTGGGAGGGGCAATCAGCCCCAGCATTTT. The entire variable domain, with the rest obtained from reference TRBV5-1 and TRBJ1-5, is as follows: KAGVTQTPRYLIKTRGQQVTLSCSPISGHRSVSWYQQTPGQGLQFLFEYFSETQRNKGNFPGRFSGRQFSNSRSEMNVSTLELGDSALYLCASSLSGRGNQPQHFGDGTRLSIL.

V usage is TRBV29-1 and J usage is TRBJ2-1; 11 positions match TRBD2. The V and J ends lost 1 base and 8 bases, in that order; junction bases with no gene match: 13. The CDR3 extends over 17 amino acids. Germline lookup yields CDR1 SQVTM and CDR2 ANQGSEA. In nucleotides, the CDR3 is TGCAGCGTTGAAGGTCCCACTAGCGGGAGCGCTCGGGATGAGCAGTTCTTC. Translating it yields CSVEGPTSGSARDEQFF.

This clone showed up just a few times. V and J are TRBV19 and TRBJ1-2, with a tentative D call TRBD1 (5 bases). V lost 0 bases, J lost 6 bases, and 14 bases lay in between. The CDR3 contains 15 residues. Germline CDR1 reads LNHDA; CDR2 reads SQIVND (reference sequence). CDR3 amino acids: CASSIDSLPGNGYTF. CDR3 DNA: TGTGCCAGTAGTATAGACTCCCTGCCAGGGAATGGCTACACCTTC. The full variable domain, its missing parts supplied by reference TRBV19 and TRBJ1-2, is DGGITQSPKYLFRKEGQNVTLSCEQNLNHDAMYWYRQDPGQGLRLIYYSQIVNDFQKGDIAEGYSVSREKKESFPLTVTSAQKNPTAFYLCASSIDSLPGNGYTFGSGTRLTVV.

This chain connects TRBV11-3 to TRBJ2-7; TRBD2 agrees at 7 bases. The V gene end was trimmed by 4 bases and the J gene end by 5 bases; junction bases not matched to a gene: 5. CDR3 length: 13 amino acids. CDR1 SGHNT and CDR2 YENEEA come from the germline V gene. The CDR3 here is CASSSGLPHEQYF. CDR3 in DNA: TGTGCCAGCAGCTCGGGACTACCACACGAGCAGTACTTC.

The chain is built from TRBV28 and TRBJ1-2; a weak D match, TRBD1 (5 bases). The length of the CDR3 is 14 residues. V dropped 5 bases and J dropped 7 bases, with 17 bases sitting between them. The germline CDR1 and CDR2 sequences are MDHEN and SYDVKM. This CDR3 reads CASSPGGDWGGYTF. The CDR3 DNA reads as TGTGCCAGCAGTCCTGGGGGGGATTGGGGTGGCTACACCTTC.

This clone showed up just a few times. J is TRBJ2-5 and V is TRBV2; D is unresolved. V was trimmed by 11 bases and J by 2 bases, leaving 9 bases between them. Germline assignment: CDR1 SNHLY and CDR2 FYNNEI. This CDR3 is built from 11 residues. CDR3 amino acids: CAGRSQETQYF. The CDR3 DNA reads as TGTGCCGGGCGCAGTCAAGAGACCCAGTACTTC.

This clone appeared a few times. The CDR3 sequence: CASSDHTYEQYF. The DNA of the CDR3 is TGTGCCAGCAGCGATCACACCTACGAGCAGTACTTC. This sequence joins TRBV7-9 and TRBJ2-7; no clear D gene. CDR1 is SEHNR, CDR2 FQNEAQ, per germline (reference sequence). With 5 bases removed from V and 2 bases from J, the gap between germline ends came to 7 bases. The CDR3 length is 12 residues.

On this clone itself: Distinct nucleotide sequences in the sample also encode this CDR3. The CDR3 region is CASSIRDSNTEAFF. The CDR3, as DNA: TGTGCCAGTAGTATTAGGGACTCGAACACTGAAGCTTTCTTT. The V call is TRBV19, the J call TRBJ1-1; D is perhaps TRBD1 (5 bases). CDR1 LNHDA and CDR2 SQIVND come from the germline V gene (reference sequence). The ends were cut back, 3 bases at V and 1 base at J, with 9 bases in the middle. The CDR3 length is 14 residues.

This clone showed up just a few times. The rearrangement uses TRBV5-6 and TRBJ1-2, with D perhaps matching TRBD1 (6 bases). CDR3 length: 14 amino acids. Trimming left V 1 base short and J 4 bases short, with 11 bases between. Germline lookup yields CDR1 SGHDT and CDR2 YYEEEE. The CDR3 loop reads CASSLRGHVYGYTF. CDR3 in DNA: TGTGCCAGCAGCTTGAGGGGACACGTCTATGGCTACACCTTC.